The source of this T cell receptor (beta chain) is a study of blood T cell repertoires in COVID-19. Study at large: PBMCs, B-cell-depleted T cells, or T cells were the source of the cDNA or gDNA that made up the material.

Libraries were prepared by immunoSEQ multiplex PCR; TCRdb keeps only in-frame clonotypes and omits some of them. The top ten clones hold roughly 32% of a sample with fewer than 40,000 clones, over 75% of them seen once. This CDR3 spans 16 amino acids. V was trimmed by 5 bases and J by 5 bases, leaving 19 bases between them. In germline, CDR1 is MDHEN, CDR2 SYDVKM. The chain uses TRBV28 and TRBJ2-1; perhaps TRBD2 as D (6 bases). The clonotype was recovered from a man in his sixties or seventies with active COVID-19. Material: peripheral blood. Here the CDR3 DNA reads TGTGCCAGCAGTCTCGCCCGGGGGACCCCGCACAATGAGCAGTTCTTC. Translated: CASSLARGTPHNEQFF.